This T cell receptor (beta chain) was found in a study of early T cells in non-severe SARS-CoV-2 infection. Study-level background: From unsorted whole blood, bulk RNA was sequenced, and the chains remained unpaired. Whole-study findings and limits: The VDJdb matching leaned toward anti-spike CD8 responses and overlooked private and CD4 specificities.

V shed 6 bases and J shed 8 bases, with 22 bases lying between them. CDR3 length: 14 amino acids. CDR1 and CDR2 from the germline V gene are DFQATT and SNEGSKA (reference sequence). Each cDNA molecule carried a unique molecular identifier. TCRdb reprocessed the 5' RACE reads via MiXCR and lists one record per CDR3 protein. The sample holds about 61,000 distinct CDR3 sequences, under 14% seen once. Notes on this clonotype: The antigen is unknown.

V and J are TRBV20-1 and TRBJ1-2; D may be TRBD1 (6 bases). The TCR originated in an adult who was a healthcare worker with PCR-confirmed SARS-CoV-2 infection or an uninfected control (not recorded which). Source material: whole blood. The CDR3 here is CSARHETGAKGYTF. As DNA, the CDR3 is TGCAGTGCCAGACACGAAACGGGGGCTAAGGGCTACACCTTC.